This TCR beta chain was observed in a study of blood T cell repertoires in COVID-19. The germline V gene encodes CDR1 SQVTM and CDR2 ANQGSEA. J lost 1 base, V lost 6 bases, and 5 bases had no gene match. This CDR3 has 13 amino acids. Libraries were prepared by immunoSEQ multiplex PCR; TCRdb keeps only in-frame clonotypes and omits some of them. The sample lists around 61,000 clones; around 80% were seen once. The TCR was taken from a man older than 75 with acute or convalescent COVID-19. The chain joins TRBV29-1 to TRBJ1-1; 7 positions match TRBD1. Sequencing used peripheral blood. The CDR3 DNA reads TGCAGCGTGTTGGAGGGGGCGAACACTGAAGCTTTCTTT. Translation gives CSVLEGANTEAFF.